The source of this TCR beta chain is a study of naive and memory T cell subsets. As regards this clonotype: The antigen remains undetermined.

This CDR3 is 14 amino acids long. V dropped 8 bases and J dropped 3 bases, with 16 bases sitting between them. Germline loops: CDR1 SNHLY, CDR2 FYNNEI. Four subsets defined by CD45RA and CD27 were sorted after CD3, CD4, CD8 and live/dead staining. The beta constant-region primer was an equimolar mix of two oligonucleotides covering TRBC1 and TRBC2. The ligated cDNA underwent four PCR rounds using SP2 and nested alpha and beta constant-region primers. TCRdb passed the UMI-ligation and nested PCR reads through MiXCR, listing each CDR3 protein once. The sample contains 150,000 or so distinct CDR3 sequences, roughly 20% of which appear only once. Study results and caveats: Gini index rose across naive, CM, EM and EMRA in CD4 and CD8. Over 95% of naive TCR sequences appeared only once after error correction, unlike memory subsets. Naive repertoires, especially CD8, held a few larger clonotypes, possibly memory cells re-expressing CD45RA. Naive and memory repertoire findings lacked a ground truth for validation.

This TCR came from a human donor in good health. The V gene is TRBV2, the J gene TRBJ2-5; a weak D match, TRBD1 (5 bases). Sequencing used naive CD4+ T cells from blood. This CDR3 reads CASGKGVGEETQYF. CDR3 bases: TGTGCCAGCGGAAAAGGGGTTGGGGAAGAGACCCAGTACTTC.